This T cell receptor beta chain was sequenced for a study of blood T cells in healthy people across ages. Findings of the study overall: Higher diversity and more naive CD4+ cells were features of long-lived donors, compared to aged donors. Possibly confounding the expanded clonotype changes was the fact that donor CMV status was unknown.

This clonotype has only a few counts. What it binds is unknown. This CDR3 is 15 amino acids long. The germline gives CDR1 MGHRA, CDR2 YSYEKL. V shed 5 bases and J shed 8 bases, with 16 bases lying between them. Alongside a J-beta primer mix, a sample-barcoded 5' primer served in a second PCR lasting 7 to 11 cycles. MiXCR, run by TCRdb on the 5' RACE reads, gives a single entry per CDR3 protein. The repertoire holds roughly 800,000 distinct CDR3 sequences, with 20% to 25% as singletons. Peripheral blood samples of around 9.3 milliliters were drawn from each donor. Another study also made use of these data, one on T cells of mothers and their children.

This sequence was found in a boy aged 5-17 years in good health. Sequences were obtained from blood. The chain joins TRBV4-1 to TRBJ1-6; D not certain. The CDR3, as DNA: TGCGCCAGCAGCGATCTCAATGGATCCGATTCACCCCTCCACTTT. It translates to CASSDLNGSDSPLHF.